A selection of T cell receptor beta chains follows, all from one sample in a study of blood T cells in healthy people across ages. TCRdb analysed the 5' RACE reads with MiXCR anew, one entry per CDR3 protein. The table includes fewer than 950,000 distinct CDR3 sequences, about 34% detected once. The sample was blood. Receptor source: a man younger than 35 in good health. The CDR3 runs from the conserved cysteine through the conserved F or W. Fields, in order: D gene, V gene, clone size, J gene, CDR3 DNA, CDR3 protein. A D gene is named only where the DNA matches it firmly. A row's size may be missing; if present it is once, few, many or a size class.

.	TRBV12-3/TRBV12-4	.	TRBJ1-5	TGTGCCAGCAGTATCAGGGAAGGTCAGCCCCAGCATTTT	CASSIREGQPQHF
TRBD1	TRBV27	few	TRBJ2-7	TGTGCCAGCAGCCACGGGACAGGGGTCTTCGAGCAGTACTTC	CASSHGTGVFEQYF
TRBD2	TRBV20-1	many	TRBJ2-3	TGCAGTGCCAAACTAGCGGGGGGCCGAGATACGCAGTATTTT	CSAKLAGGRDTQYF
.	TRBV28	.	TRBJ1-1	TGTGCCAGCAGACCGTCAGGTTTCCGATTCACTGAAGCTTTCTTT	CASRPSGFRFTEAFF
.	TRBV29-1	.	TRBJ1-1	TGCAGCGTTGTTTACAGGAGCTTAGAAGCTTTCTTT	CSVVYRSLEAFF
.	TRBV21-1	few	TRBJ1-5	TGTGCCAGCAGCAAAGCGCAACAGGGTTCCAATCAGCCCCAGCATTTT	CASSKAQQGSNQPQHF
.	TRBV6-5	.	TRBJ2-7	TGTGCCAGCAGTTACTCAGGGGGGCCCTACGAGCAGTACTTC	CASSYSGGPYEQYF
.	TRBV28	.	TRBJ1-6	TGTGCCAGCAGTTTCCCGGACTCTAATTCACCCCTCCACTTT	CASSFPDSNSPLHF
TRBD2	TRBV5-1	few	TRBJ2-1	TGCGCCAGCAGACCTCGAACGGCGGGGGATGAGCAGTTCTTC	CASRPRTAGDEQFF
.	TRBV7-2	many	TRBJ2-1	TGTGCCAGCAGCCCCTGGGGGTCCTACAATGAGCAGTTCTTC	CASSPWGSYNEQFF
TRBD2	TRBV5-1	many	TRBJ2-3	TGTGCCAGCAGCTTAGGACTAGCAGCAGATACGCAGTATTTT	CASSLGLAADTQYF
.	TRBV6-6	.	TRBJ2-3	TGTGCCAGCAGTGATCTTAAATCGTTGTCAGATACGCAGTATTTT	CASSDLKSLSDTQYF
TRBD2	TRBV12-3/TRBV12-4	many	TRBJ2-3	TGTGCCAGCAGCTTAGCGGGGGGGCCAACAGATACGCAGTATTTT	CASSLAGGPTDTQYF
.	TRBV30	.	TRBJ2-7	TGTGCCTGGAGTGGGAACGGGGAAGGCGAGCAGTACTTC	CAWSGNGEGEQYF
TRBD1	TRBV9	.	TRBJ1-4	TGTGCCAGCAGCGTAGCCCCGACAGGGGGCGAGAAAGAAAAACTGTTTTTT	CASSVAPTGGEKEKLFF
.	TRBV14	.	TRBJ2-3	TGTGCCAGCAGCCAAGATAGGCCAGGGGAGGATACGCAGTATTTT	CASSQDRPGEDTQYF